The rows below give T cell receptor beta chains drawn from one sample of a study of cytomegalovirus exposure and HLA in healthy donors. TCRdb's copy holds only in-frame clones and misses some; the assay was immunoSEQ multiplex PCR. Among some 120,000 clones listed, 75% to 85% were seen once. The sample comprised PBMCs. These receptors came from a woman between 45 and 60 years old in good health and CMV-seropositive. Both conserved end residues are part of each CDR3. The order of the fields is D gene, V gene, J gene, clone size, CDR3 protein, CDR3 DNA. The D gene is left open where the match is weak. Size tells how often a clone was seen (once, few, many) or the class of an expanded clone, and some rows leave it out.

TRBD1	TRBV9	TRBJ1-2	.	CASSEGDRGHGYTF	TGTGCCAGCAGCGAGGGGGACAGGGGACATGGCTACACCTTC
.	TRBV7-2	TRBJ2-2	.	CASSFRNTGELFF	TGTGCCAGCAGCTTTAGGAACACCGGGGAGCTGTTTTTT
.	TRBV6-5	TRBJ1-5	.	CASSRGQHQPQHF	TGTGCCAGCAGTCGCGGACAGCATCAGCCCCAGCATTTT
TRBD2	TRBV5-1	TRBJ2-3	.	CASSSGLAGGGDTQYF	TGCGCCAGCAGCTCCGGGCTAGCGGGAGGTGGAGATACGCAGTATTTT
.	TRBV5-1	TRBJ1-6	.	CASSLDQVSPLHF	TGCGCCAGCAGCTTGGACCAGGTTTCACCCCTCCACTTT
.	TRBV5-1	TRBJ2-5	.	CASSLGTAQETQYF	TGCGCCAGCAGCTTGGGGACAGCCCAAGAGACCCAGTACTTC
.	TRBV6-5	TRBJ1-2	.	CASWSGGYTF	TGTGCCAGCTGGTCAGGGGGCTACACCTTC
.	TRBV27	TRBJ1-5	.	CASSPTREFFQPQHF	TGTGCCAGCAGCCCCACCCGGGAATTTTTTCAGCCCCAGCATTTT
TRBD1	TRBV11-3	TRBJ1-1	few	CASSLQGVGTEAFF	TGTGCCAGCAGTCTACAGGGGGTTGGCACTGAAGCTTTCTTT
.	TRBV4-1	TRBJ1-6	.	CASSQDSHNNSPLHF	TGCGCCAGCAGCCAAGATTCACATAATAATTCACCCCTCCACTTT
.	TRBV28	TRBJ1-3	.	CASSFGGTLPGNTIYF	TGTGCCAGCAGTTTTGGAGGGACCCTCCCTGGAAACACCATATATTTT
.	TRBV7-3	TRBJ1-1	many	CASSPAPGLVAEAFF	TGTGCCAGCAGCCCCGCGCCGGGTCTGGTAGCTGAAGCTTTCTTT
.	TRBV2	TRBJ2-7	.	CASSRRGSEYEQYF	TGTGCCAGCAGCCGCCGGGGGAGTGAGTACGAGCAGTACTTC
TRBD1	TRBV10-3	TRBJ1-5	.	CAIGQGGNQPQHF	TGTGCCATCGGACAGGGTGGCAATCAGCCCCAGCATTTT
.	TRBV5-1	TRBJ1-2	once	CASSLAGAGEGYTF	TGCGCCAGCAGCTTGGCCGGGGCGGGGGAAGGCTACACCTTC
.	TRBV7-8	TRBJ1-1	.	CASSPQENTEAFF	TGTGCCAGCAGCCCACAAGAGAACACTGAAGCTTTCTTT
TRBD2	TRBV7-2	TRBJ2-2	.	CASSRGGAGELFF	TGTGCCAGCAGTCGGGGGGGAGCCGGGGAGCTGTTTTTT
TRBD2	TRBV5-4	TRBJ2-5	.	CASSPGGASGRQETQYF	TGTGCCAGCAGCCCCGGTGGGGCTAGCGGGAGACAAGAGACCCAGTACTTC
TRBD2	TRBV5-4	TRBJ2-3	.	CASSLGGLAGLGDTQYF	TGTGCCAGCAGCTTGGGGGGACTAGCGGGACTGGGGGATACGCAGTATTTT
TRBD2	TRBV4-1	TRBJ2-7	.	CASSQDGTSAYEQYF	TGCGCCAGCAGCCAAGATGGGACTAGCGCCTACGAGCAGTACTTC
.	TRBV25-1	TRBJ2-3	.	CASSERKLRPQYF	TGTGCCAGCAGTGAGCGTAAGCTTCGTCCGCAGTATTTT
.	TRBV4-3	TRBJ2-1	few	CASSQSRGLWEFF	TGCGCCAGCAGCCAATCTCGAGGACTTTGGGAGTTCTTC
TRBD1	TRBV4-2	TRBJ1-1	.	CASSLQGPDTEAFF	TGTGCCAGCAGCCTACAGGGGCCCGACACTGAAGCTTTCTTT
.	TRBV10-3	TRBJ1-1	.	CAISESKGRGNTEAFF	TGTGCCATCAGTGAGTCTAAGGGGAGGGGGAACACTGAAGCTTTCTTT
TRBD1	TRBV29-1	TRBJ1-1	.	CSVTRPGQGNTEAFF	TGCAGCGTTACTCGTCCGGGACAGGGGAACACTGAAGCTTTCTTT
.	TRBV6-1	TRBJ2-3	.	CASRTDRSVGTQYF	TGTGCCAGCAGAACCGACAGGTCTGTGGGTACGCAGTATTTT
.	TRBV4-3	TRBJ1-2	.	CASSDSGTNYGYTF	TGCGCCAGCAGTGATAGCGGGACAAACTATGGCTACACCTTC
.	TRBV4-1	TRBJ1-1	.	CASSQAPAGPNTEAFF	TGCGCCAGCAGCCAAGCCCCCGCAGGGCCGAACACTGAAGCTTTCTTT
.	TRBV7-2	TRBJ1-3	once	CASRQGQEYTIYF	TGTGCCAGCAGACAGGGCCAGGAATACACCATATATTTT
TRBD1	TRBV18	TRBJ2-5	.	CASSRNGQGGQETQYF	TGTGCCAGCTCACGAAATGGACAGGGAGGACAAGAGACCCAGTACTTC
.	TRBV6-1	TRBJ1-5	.	CASSEVGGGNQPQHF	TGTGCCAGCAGTGAAGTGGGAGGGGGCAATCAGCCCCAGCATTTT
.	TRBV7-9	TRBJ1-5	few	CASSLKGGRQPQHF	TGTGCCAGCAGCTTAAAGGGGGGGCGTCAGCCCCAGCATTTT
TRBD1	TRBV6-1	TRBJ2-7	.	CASSERLQGAGEQYF	TGTGCCAGCAGTGAAAGGTTGCAGGGGGCCGGCGAGCAGTACTTC
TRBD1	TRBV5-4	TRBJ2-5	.	CASRGQEEETQYF	TGTGCCAGCCGCGGACAGGAGGAAGAGACCCAGTACTTC
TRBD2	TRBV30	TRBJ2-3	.	CAWTIGASGPQGAQYF	TGTGCCTGGACCATTGGGGCTAGCGGGCCCCAGGGTGCGCAGTATTTT
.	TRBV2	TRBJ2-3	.	CASFSGHTDTQYF	TGTGCCAGTTTTAGCGGACACACAGATACGCAGTATTTT
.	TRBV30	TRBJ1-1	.	CAWSQVHTEAFF	TGTGCCTGGAGTCAGGTCCACACTGAAGCTTTCTTT
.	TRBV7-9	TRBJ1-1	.	CASSSTTNTEAFF	TGTGCCAGCAGCTCAACAACGAACACTGAAGCTTTCTTT
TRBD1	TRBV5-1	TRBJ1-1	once	CASSSRGIGTEAFF	TGCGCCAGCAGCTCCAGGGGGATTGGCACTGAAGCTTTCTTT
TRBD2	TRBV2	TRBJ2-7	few	CASREETSGYEQYF	TGTGCCAGCAGGGAAGAGACTAGCGGCTACGAGCAGTACTTC
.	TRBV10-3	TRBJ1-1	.	CAISGAGNAEAFF	TGTGCCATCAGTGGGGCAGGGAACGCTGAAGCTTTCTTT
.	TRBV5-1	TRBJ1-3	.	CASAQGLAGNTIYF	TGCGCCAGCGCACAGGGTTTGGCTGGAAACACCATATATTTT
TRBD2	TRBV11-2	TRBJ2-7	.	CASSFRGGSPTSYEQYF	TGTGCCAGCAGCTTTAGGGGCGGGAGTCCCACGTCCTACGAGCAGTACTTC
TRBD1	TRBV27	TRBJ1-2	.	CASSLDRANNYGYTF	TGTGCCAGCAGTTTGGACAGGGCAAATAACTATGGCTACACCTTC
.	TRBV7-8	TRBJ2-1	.	CASSPNYNEQFF	TGTGCCAGCAGCCCAAACTACAATGAGCAGTTCTTC
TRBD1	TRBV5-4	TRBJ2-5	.	CASSDRQGAAQETQYF	TGTGCCAGCAGCGACCGACAGGGGGCGGCCCAAGAGACCCAGTACTTC
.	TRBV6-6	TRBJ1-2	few	CASTNGGGYTF	TGTGCCAGCACCAACGGGGGGGGCTACACCTTC
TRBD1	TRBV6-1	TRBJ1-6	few	CASSDTGGRLHF	TGTGCCAGCAGTGACACAGGGGGCCGCCTCCACTTT
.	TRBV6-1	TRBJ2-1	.	CASSESTGIYNEQFF	TGTGCCAGCAGTGAAAGTACGGGAATCTACAATGAGCAGTTCTTC
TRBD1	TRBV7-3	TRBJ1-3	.	CASSMTGPTGSGNTIYF	TGTGCCAGCAGCATGACAGGGCCCACTGGCTCTGGAAACACCATATATTTT
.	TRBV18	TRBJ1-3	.	CASTPGHNSGNTIYF	TGTGCCAGCACGCCGGGACACAACTCTGGAAACACCATATATTTT
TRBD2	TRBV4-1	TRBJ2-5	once	CASSQDGGDPQYF	TGCGCCAGCAGCCAAGATGGGGGGGACCCCCAGTACTTC
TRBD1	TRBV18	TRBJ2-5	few	CASSPRQPGGPEKETQYF	TGTGCCAGCTCGCCAAGACAGCCAGGGGGTCCGGAGAAAGAGACCCAGTACTTC